This T cell receptor (beta chain) stems from a study of control samples from healthy donors and cancer patients. Assay used: immunoSEQ multiplex PCR; TCRdb lists only in-frame clones, some missing. This sample has about 96,000 clones, with more than 85% found just once. The length of the CDR3 is 15 residues. The V end was cut by 1 base, the J end by 4 bases, with 14 bases between. Germline V CDR1 and CDR2: GTSNPN, SVGIG (reference sequence). The chain joins TRBV30 to TRBJ2-1; maybe TRBD2 (6 bases). The sequenced sample was blood. The TCR originated in a young man in good health. The CDR3 sequence is CAWSASTSSYNEQFF. DNA of the CDR3: TGTGCCTGGAGTGCTTCAACTAGCTCGTACAATGAGCAGTTCTTC.